Sequencing of this T cell receptor (beta chain) was carried out in a study of cytomegalovirus exposure and HLA in healthy donors. This CDR3 comprises 16 residues. V was trimmed by 4 bases and J by 0 bases, leaving 12 bases between them. Looked up from germline, CDR1 is MGHDK and CDR2 is SYGVNS. PCR used 60 Vbeta primers and 13 Jbeta primers. Produced via immunoSEQ multiplex PCR; TCRdb's table is partial and in-frame only. The repertoire has 90,000 to 100,000 clones, around 70% of them found once; the top ten carry roughly 2.5%. This clone showed up just a few times. Sequenced input: PBMCs. This chain connects TRBV25-1 to TRBJ1-4; a possible D gene is TRBD1 (5 bases). The receptor was isolated from a man between 45 and 60 years old in good health and CMV-seronegative. The CDR3 coding sequence is TGTGCCAGCAGTGCCGGGACTTATGCAACTAATGAAAAACTGTTTTTT. Amino acid sequence: CASSAGTYATNEKLFF.